This passage covers 17 T cell receptor beta chains from one sample sequenced in a study of cytomegalovirus exposure and HLA in healthy donors. 13 Jbeta primers and 60 Vbeta primers were used for the PCR. Here immunoSEQ multiplex PCR was the method, and the copy in TCRdb shows in-frame clones only, minus some. The repertoire table contains some 70,000 clones. Sequenced input: PBMCs. All receptors come from a boy aged 5-17 years in good health and CMV-seronegative.

A note on this clone: The sample contains more than one DNA sequence encoding this CDR3. The chain has TRBV19 and TRBJ2-1; D call uncertain. Germline CDR1 reads LNHDA; CDR2 reads SQIVND (reference sequence). Deletions cut 3 bases from V and 5 bases from J, with 8 bases between. The CDR3 runs 13 residues. CDR3 amino acids: CASSILPDNEQFF. The CDR3 DNA sequence: TGTGCCAGTAGTATCCTACCCGACAATGAGCAGTTCTTC.

The chain employs TRBV12-5 and TRBJ2-1; D unclear. V was cut by 1 base and J by 0 bases, with 13 bases left in between. The CDR3 spans 17 residues. CDR1 is LGHNT and CDR2 is FRNRAP in the germline V gene. The CDR3: CASGLALSPSSYNEQFF. CDR3 nucleotide sequence: TGTGCTAGTGGTTTGGCGCTGTCTCCGAGCTCCTACAATGAGCAGTTCTTC.

V usage is TRBV29-1 and J usage is TRBJ2-3; TRBD1 might be the D (6 bases). The length of the CDR3 is 11 residues. Trimming removed 6 bases from V and 8 bases from J, with 12 bases in between. Germline CDR1 reads SQVTM; CDR2 reads ANQGSEA. In DNA form, the CDR3 reads TGCAGCGTAAGACAGGTAACTACGCAGTATTTT. Translation: CSVRQVTTQYF.

The chain couples TRBV11-2 to TRBJ2-3, with 8 bases identical to TRBD1. Germline CDR1 and CDR2: SGHAT and FQNNGV. The CDR3 is 15 amino acids. V shed 6 bases, J shed 2 bases, and the junction held 7 bases outside the gene matches. The CDR3 DNA sequence: TGTGCCAGCAGTCAGACAGGGGCAAACACAGATACGCAGTATTTT. It codes for CASSQTGANTDTQYF.

The V and J genes are TRBV9 and TRBJ2-5, with D perhaps matching TRBD2 (5 bases). The CDR3 contains 13 residues. V was trimmed by 3 bases and J by 2 bases, leaving 8 bases between them. Germline lookup yields CDR1 SGDLS and CDR2 YYNGEE. The CDR3 spells CASSAEGQETQYF. The CDR3 DNA follows: TGTGCCAGCAGCGCCGAGGGACAAGAGACCCAGTACTTC.

The rearrangement joins TRBV4-1 to TRBJ1-1, with a possible D match to TRBD1 (6 bases). Germline lookup yields CDR1 MGHRA and CDR2 YSYEKL. Trimming removed 0 bases at V and 4 bases at J, with 12 bases between. The CDR3 is 15 residues long. The CDR3 region is CASSQDRGASTEAFF. The CDR3 nucleotides are TGCGCCAGCAGCCAAGACCGGGGGGCGAGCACTGAAGCTTTCTTT.

Note on this clone: The junction differs from germline at one of its ends, possibly a read error. The chain uses TRBV20-1 and TRBJ1-1; D is uncertain. The CDR3 has 8 amino acids. The germline V gene encodes CDR1 DFQATT and CDR2 SNEGSKA (reference sequence). This CDR3 is CSARGGTF. The CDR3 region has the DNA TGCAGTGCTAGAGGAGGCACCTTT.

This chain joins TRBV4-1 and TRBJ1-2, with 9 bases identical to TRBD1. Germline assignment: CDR1 MGHRA and CDR2 YSYEKL. This CDR3 has 13 amino acids. Trimming cost V 1 base and J 6 bases; bases outside gene matches: 0. In DNA form, the CDR3 reads TGCGCCAGCAGCCAAGGACAGGGGGATGGCTACACCTTC. Translated, it gives CASSQGQGDGYTF.

The chain is built from TRBV27 and TRBJ2-7; 9 nucleotides agree with TRBD2. Unmatched junction bases numbered 20, after V lost 5 bases and J lost 6 bases. CDR3 length: 18 amino acids. Germline V gene sequence: CDR1 MNHEY, CDR2 SMNVEV (reference sequence). DNA of the CDR3: TGTGCCAGCAGTCCACGCCCCGTCTTGGCGGGAGGGCCAAGCGAGCAGTACTTC. Its translation is CASSPRPVLAGGPSEQYF.

The gene calls are TRBV2 and TRBJ1-1; the match to TRBD1 covers 7 bases. Unmatched junction bases numbered 7, after V lost 8 bases and J lost 1 base. CDR1 is SNHLY, CDR2 FYNNEI, per germline. This CDR3 region has 14 residues. CDR3 DNA: TGTGCCAGCGACTGGGACAGAGAGAACACTGAAGCTTTCTTT. Translation: CASDWDRENTEAFF.

The chain employs TRBV5-1 and TRBJ1-2; weak D call: TRBD1 (6 bases). CDR3 length: 14 amino acids. V was trimmed by 0 bases and J by 3 bases, leaving 9 bases between them. CDR1 and CDR2 from the germline V gene are SGHRS and YFSETQ. The CDR3 reads CASSLGTADYGYTF. In DNA, the CDR3 is TGCGCCAGCAGCTTGGGGACAGCGGACTATGGCTACACCTTC.

This rearrangement joins TRBV4-1 to TRBJ2-7; weak D call: TRBD2 (6 bases). Germline CDR1 reads MGHRA; CDR2 reads YSYEKL. V was clipped by 4 bases and J by 3 bases, with 16 bases between them. The CDR3 covers 15 residues. In nucleotides, the CDR3 is TGCGCCAGCAGCCCCCAGGAGGGTCTGAACTACGAGCAGTACTTC. It translates to CASSPQEGLNYEQYF.

The chain recombines TRBV19 with TRBJ1-1, with 7 bases lining up with TRBD1. This CDR3 is built from 17 residues. J lost 0 bases, V lost 3 bases, and 10 bases had no gene match. CDR1 LNHDA and CDR2 SQIVND come from the germline V gene (reference sequence). The CDR3 region has the DNA TGTGCCAGTAGTATCTTTCATACCGGGACAGTGAACACTGAAGCTTTCTTT. The encoded protein is CASSIFHTGTVNTEAFF. Complete variable domain (other parts from reference TRBV19 and TRBJ1-1): DGGITQSPKYLFRKEGQNVTLSCEQNLNHDAMYWYRQDPGQGLRLIYYSQIVNDFQKGDIAEGYSVSREKKESFPLTVTSAQKNPTAFYLCASSIFHTGTVNTEAFFGQGTRLTVV.

This chain joins TRBV4-2 and TRBJ1-2; tentatively, D is TRBD1 (5 bases). The CDR3 covers 16 residues. V lost 2 bases and J lost 3, with 16 bases in between. CDR1 and CDR2 from the germline V gene are LGHNA and YNFKEQ. CDR3 nucleotides: TGTGCCAGCAGCCAACAAAGGAAGACAGCCTACTATGGCTACACCTTC. Its translation is CASSQQRKTAYYGYTF.

This rearrangement joins TRBV9 to TRBJ2-7; 8 positions match TRBD1. V lost 1 base to trimming and J lost 0 bases; unmatched junction nucleotides: 3. CDR3 length: 15 residues. CDR1 and CDR2 from the germline V gene are SGDLS and YYNGEE. The CDR3 DNA sequence: TGTGCCAGCAGCGTACAGGGGGCACCCTCCTACGAGCAGTACTTC. Its protein is CASSVQGAPSYEQYF.

V usage is TRBV5-1 and J usage is TRBJ2-2; TRBD1 might be the D (5 bases). The germline V gene has CDR1 SGHRS and CDR2 YFSETQ. Trimming cost V 0 bases and J 7 bases, with 13 bases left between them. The CDR3 covers 15 residues. The CDR3 sequence: CASSLAGRANGELFF. DNA of the CDR3: TGCGCCAGCAGCTTGGCGGGCAGGGCGAACGGGGAGCTGTTTTTT.

The gene calls are TRBV6-1 and TRBJ1-4; 9 bases align to TRBD1. This CDR3 contains 16 residues. V lost 2 bases, J lost 4 bases, and 5 bases stayed unmatched. The germline gives CDR1 MNHNS, CDR2 SASEGT. The CDR3 DNA is TGTGCCAGCAGTGAAACTTTGGGACAGGGTAATGAAAAACTGTTTTTT. It translates to CASSETLGQGNEKLFF.